This paragraph covers one TCR beta chain sequence. Sequencing was performed with immunoSEQ multiplex PCR; in TCRdb, only in-frame clones are kept and a portion is missing. The profile shows some 120,000 clones, 85% of them singletons. Germline trimming cut 6 bases from V and 10 bases from J; bases unmatched to any gene: 12. The CDR3 has 13 amino acids. Germline assignment: CDR1 LNHNV and CDR2 YYDKDF (reference sequence). This specimen belongs to a study of blood T cell repertoires in COVID-19. The sample comprised peripheral blood. This TCR derives from a human donor in a cohort sampled during active COVID-19. The chain links TRBV15 to TRBJ2-7; TRBD1 aligns across 7 bases. DNA for the CDR3: TGTGCCACCAGTGACAGGGAGATAGGTAGACAGTACTTC. It encodes CATSDREIGRQYF.